This T cell receptor (beta chain) stems from a study of blood T cell repertoires in COVID-19. The assay was immunoSEQ multiplex PCR, and TCRdb's table has in-frame clones only and misses some. The table records 200,000 to 250,000 clones, over 70% of them present only once. CDR1 and CDR2 (germline): MDHEN, SYDVKM. This CDR3 is built from 13 residues. V dropped 8 bases and J dropped 0 bases, with 7 bases sitting between them. The sample consisted of PBMCs or T cells enriched from blood (not recorded which). The chain couples TRBV28 to TRBJ2-2; D uncertain. This TCR came from a woman in her twenties or thirties who had been exposed to COVID-19. The CDR3 DNA is TGTGCCAGCCAGGCTTCGAACACCGGGGAGCTGTTTTTT. It encodes CASQASNTGELFF.